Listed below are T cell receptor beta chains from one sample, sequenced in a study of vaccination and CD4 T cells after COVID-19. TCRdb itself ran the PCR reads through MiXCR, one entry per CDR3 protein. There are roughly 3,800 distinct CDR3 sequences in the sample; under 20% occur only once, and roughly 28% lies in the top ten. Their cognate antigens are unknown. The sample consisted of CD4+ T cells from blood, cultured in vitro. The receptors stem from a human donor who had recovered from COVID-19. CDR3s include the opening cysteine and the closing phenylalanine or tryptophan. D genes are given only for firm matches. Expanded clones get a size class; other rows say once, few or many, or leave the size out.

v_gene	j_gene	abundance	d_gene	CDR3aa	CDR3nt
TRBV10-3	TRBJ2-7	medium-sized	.	CAISEHDGAPYF	TGTGCCATCAGTGAGCATGACGGGGCCCCGTACTTC
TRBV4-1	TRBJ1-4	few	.	CASTPSRGANEKLFF	TGCGCCAGCACCCCTTCCCGGGGGGCAAATGAAAAACTGTTTTTT
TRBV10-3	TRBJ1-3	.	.	CAIGDPRENTIYF	TGTGCCATCGGGGACCCCCGGGAAAACACCATATATTTT
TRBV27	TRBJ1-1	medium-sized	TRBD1	CASSHRQGRTEAFF	TGTGCCAGCAGTCACCGACAGGGGAGGACTGAAGCTTTCTTT
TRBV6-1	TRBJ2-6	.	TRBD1	CASSVWDRSYSGANVLTF	TGTGCCAGCAGTGTATGGGACAGAAGCTACTCTGGGGCCAACGTCCTGACTTTC
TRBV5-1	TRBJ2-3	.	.	CASSPPQTSGTDTQYF	TGCGCCAGCAGCCCTCCTCAAACCTCAGGCACAGATACGCAGTATTTT
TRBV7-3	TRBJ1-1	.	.	CASSSLGGKTEAFF	TGTGCCAGCAGCTCCCTAGGGGGGAAAACTGAAGCTTTCTTT
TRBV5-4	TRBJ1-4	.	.	CASSWSTGDNEKLFF	TGTGCCAGCAGCTGGTCGACGGGGGATAATGAAAAACTGTTTTTT
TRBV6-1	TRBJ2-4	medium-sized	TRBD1	CASSSLTGGLSKNIQYF	TGTGCCAGCAGCTCCCTCACAGGGGGCTTATCCAAAAACATTCAGTACTTC
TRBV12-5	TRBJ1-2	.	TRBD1	CASGPGTGGFLNYGYTF	TGTGCTAGTGGTCCGGGGACAGGGGGCTTTCTTAACTATGGCTACACCTTC
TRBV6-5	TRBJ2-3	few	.	CASSYGGGLTDTQYF	TGTGCCAGCAGTTATGGGGGGGGGCTGACAGATACGCAGTATTTT
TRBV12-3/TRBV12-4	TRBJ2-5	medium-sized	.	CASSLVGGETQYF	TGTGCCAGCAGTTTAGTCGGCGGAGAGACCCAGTACTTC
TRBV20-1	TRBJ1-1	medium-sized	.	CSAQVNTEAFF	TGCAGTGCTCAAGTGAACACTGAAGCTTTCTTT
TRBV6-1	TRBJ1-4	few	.	CASNLGVEKLFF	TGTGCCAGCAACCTGGGGGTCGAAAAACTGTTTTTT
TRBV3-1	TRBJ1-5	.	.	CASSQDTLSNQPQHF	TGTGCCAGCAGCCAGGACACACTTAGCAATCAGCCCCAGCATTTT
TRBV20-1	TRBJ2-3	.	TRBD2	CSASGGADTQYF	TGCAGTGCTAGCGGGGGGGCAGATACGCAGTATTTT
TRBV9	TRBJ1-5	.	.	CASSGASNQPQHF	TGTGCCAGCAGCGGGGCTAGCAATCAGCCCCAGCATTTT
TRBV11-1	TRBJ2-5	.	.	CASSLGPIEETQYF	TGTGCCAGCAGCTTAGGGCCCATTGAGGAGACCCAGTACTTC
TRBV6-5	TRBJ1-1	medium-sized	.	CASSFGVGTEAFF	TGTGCCAGCAGTTTCGGGGTCGGGACTGAAGCTTTCTTT
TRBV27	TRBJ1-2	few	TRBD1	CASSLRQGYGYTF	TGTGCCAGCAGTTTACGACAGGGTTATGGCTACACCTTC
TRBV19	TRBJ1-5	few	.	CASIRDITSNQPQHF	TGTGCCAGTATCCGGGACATAACTAGCAATCAGCCCCAGCATTTT
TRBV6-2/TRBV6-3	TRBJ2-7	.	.	CASSLRSSYEQYF	TGTGCCAGCAGCCTAAGGAGCTCCTACGAGCAGTACTTC
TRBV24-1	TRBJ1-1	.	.	CATSDLGLWGTEAFF	TGTGCCACCAGTGATTTGGGCCTTTGGGGCACTGAAGCTTTCTTT
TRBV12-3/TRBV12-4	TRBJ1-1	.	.	CASSTRKYTEAFF	TGTGCCAGCAGCACCAGGAAATACACTGAAGCTTTCTTT
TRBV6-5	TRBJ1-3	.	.	CASSYGDGSSGNTIYF	TGTGCCAGCAGTTACGGGGACGGCTCCTCTGGAAACACCATATATTTT
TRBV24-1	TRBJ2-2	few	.	CATSDPTPPGELFF	TGTGCCACCAGTGATCCCACACCACCCGGGGAGCTGTTTTTT
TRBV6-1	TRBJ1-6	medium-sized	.	CASLSGLPSPLHF	TGTGCCAGCCTCTCGGGACTTCCTTCACCCCTCCACTTT
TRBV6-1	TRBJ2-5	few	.	CATLRQGWETQYF	TGTGCCACCCTTAGACAAGGTTGGGAGACCCAGTACTTC
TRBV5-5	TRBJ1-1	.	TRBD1	CASSVVAGGFDMNTEAFF	TGTGCCAGCAGCGTGGTCGCAGGGGGCTTCGACATGAACACTGAAGCTTTCTTT
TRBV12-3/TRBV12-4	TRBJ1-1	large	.	CASSAIMNTEAFF	TGTGCCAGCAGTGCCATTATGAACACTGAAGCTTTCTTT
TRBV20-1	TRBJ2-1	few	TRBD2	CSARTSGDSYNEQFF	TGCAGTGCTAGGACTAGCGGGGACTCCTACAATGAGCAGTTCTTC
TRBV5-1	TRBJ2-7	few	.	CASSLIPDNSYEQYF	TGCGCCAGCAGCCTCATCCCGGACAACTCCTACGAGCAGTACTTC
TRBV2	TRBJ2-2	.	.	CASGLGARTGELFF	TGTGCCAGCGGTCTGGGGGCGAGAACCGGGGAGCTGTTTTTT
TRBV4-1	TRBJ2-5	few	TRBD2	CASSQEERGAGETQYF	TGCGCCAGCAGCCAAGAGGAGCGGGGGGCGGGAGAGACCCAGTACTTC
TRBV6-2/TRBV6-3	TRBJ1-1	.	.	CASRDTGNTEAFF	TGTGCCAGCCGGGACACCGGGAACACTGAAGCTTTCTTT
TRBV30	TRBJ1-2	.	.	CAWSEGGYYGYTF	TGTGCCTGGAGTGAAGGGGGTTACTATGGCTACACCTTC
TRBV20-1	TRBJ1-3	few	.	CSARVPRSGNTIYF	TGCAGTGCTAGAGTTCCACGCTCTGGAAACACCATATATTTT
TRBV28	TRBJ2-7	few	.	CASSPDSGEQYF	TGTGCCAGCAGTCCAGACAGCGGCGAGCAGTACTTC
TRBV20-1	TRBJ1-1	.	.	CSARGRIYIEAFF	TGCAGTGCTAGAGGCAGGATTTACATTGAAGCTTTCTTT
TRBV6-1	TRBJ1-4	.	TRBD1	CASSRMTGWGEKLFF	TGTGCCAGCAGTCGTATGACAGGGTGGGGTGAAAAACTGTTTTTT
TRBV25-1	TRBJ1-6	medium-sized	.	CASSEFKGDNSPLHF	TGTGCCAGCAGTGAATTTAAGGGTGATAATTCACCCCTCCACTTT
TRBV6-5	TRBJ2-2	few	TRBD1	CASSYQNRGPGTGELFF	TGTGCCAGCAGTTACCAGAACAGGGGTCCGGGGACCGGGGAGCTGTTTTTT
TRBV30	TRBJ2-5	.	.	CAWSVGQGSETQYF	TGTGCCTGGAGTGTAGGGCAGGGCTCTGAGACCCAGTACTTC
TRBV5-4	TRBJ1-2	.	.	CASSLQANYGYTF	TGTGCCAGCAGCTTGCAGGCTAACTATGGCTACACCTTC
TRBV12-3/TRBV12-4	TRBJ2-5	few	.	CASSFWRGSWETQYF	TGTGCCAGCAGTTTTTGGAGGGGGAGTTGGGAGACCCAGTACTTC
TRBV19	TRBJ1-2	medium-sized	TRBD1	CASSPKGTGALNYGYTF	TGTGCCAGTAGTCCCAAGGGGACAGGGGCCCTTAACTATGGCTACACCTTC
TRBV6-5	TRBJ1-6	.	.	CASSYSGHHGVGPYNSPLHF	TGTGCCAGCAGTTACTCGGGGCACCACGGCGTGGGCCCCTATAATTCACCCCTCCACTTT
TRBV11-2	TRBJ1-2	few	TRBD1	CASSISTATGAYGYTF	TGTGCCAGCAGTATTAGCACCGCGACAGGGGCCTATGGCTACACCTTC
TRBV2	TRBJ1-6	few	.	CASSEIRGAYNSPLHF	TGTGCCAGCAGTGAAATCCGGGGAGCCTATAATTCACCCCTCCACTTT
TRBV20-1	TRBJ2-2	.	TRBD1	CSAPTGGNTGELFF	TGCAGTGCCCCTACAGGGGGGAACACCGGGGAGCTGTTTTTT
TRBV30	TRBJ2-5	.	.	CAWSGIETQYF	TGTGCCTGGAGTGGGATAGAGACCCAGTACTTC
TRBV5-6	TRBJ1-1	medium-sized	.	CASSMSEGETEAFF	TGTGCCAGCAGCATGTCTGAAGGGGAAACTGAAGCTTTCTTT
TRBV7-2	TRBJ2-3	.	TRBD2	CASSLQRGRTDTQYF	TGTGCCAGCAGCCTCCAGCGGGGGAGGACAGATACGCAGTATTTT
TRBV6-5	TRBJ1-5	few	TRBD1	CASSYTGGGNQPQHF	TGTGCCAGCAGTTACACAGGGGGTGGAAATCAGCCCCAGCATTTT
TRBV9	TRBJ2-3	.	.	CASSVGEDTQYF	TGTGCCAGCAGCGTAGGAGAAGATACGCAGTATTTT